What follows are 18 T cell receptor beta chains derived from one specimen sequenced in a study of blood T cell repertoires in COVID-19. Profiled with immunoSEQ multiplex PCR; TCRdb holds only in-frame clones, not every one. The sample shows about 130,000 clones, roughly nine tenths of them seen only once. Sequenced sample: peripheral blood. The receptors here all came from a man in his forties or fifties with active COVID-19.

The chain uses TRBV5-1 and TRBJ1-6, with 7 bases matching TRBD1. The CDR3 runs to 14 residues. Germline CDR1 and CDR2: SGHRS and YFSETQ. The ends lost 4 bases at V and 16 bases at J; junction bases unmatched: 14. This chain's CDR3 is CASSARDSNSILHF. The DNA for the CDR3 is TGCGCCAGCAGCGCGCGGGACAGTAACTCTATACTCCACTTT. Combining the CDR3 with reference TRBV5-1 and TRBJ1-6 gives the whole variable domain KAGVTQTPRYLIKTRGQQVTLSCSPISGHRSVSWYQQTPGQGLQFLFEYFSETQRNKGNFPGRFSGRQFSNSRSEMNVSTLELGDSALYLCASSARDSNSILHFGNGTRLTVT.

The chain carries TRBV7-8 and TRBJ2-7, with D perhaps TRBD2 (6 bases). Trimming shortened V by 1 base and J by 2 bases, and 15 bases separated the two germline ends. CDR3 length: 16 residues. The V gene's germline CDR1 is SGHVS and CDR2 FQNEAQ. DNA for the CDR3: TGTGCCAGCAGCTTAGGAGGGCAGGGACTCGCCTACGAGCAGTACGTC. It specifies CASSLGGQGLAYEQYV.

The V and J genes are TRBV25-1 and TRBJ2-5, with D hard to call. The CDR3 length is 15 residues. Trimming pared 2 bases from V and 1 base from J, leaving 11 bases between. The germline gives CDR1 MGHDK, CDR2 SYGVNS. CDR3 nucleotides: TGTGCCAGCAGTGAAATTAGAGACATCCAAGAGACCCAGTACTTC. It yields the protein CASSEIRDIQETQYF.

V is TRBV12-3 or TRBV12-4 and J is TRBJ1-5; D remains ambiguous. The CDR3 is made up of 12 amino acids. The V gene lost 5 bases and the J gene lost 4 bases, with 6 bases spanning the gap. Written as DNA, the CDR3 is TGTGCCAGCAGTCTTAATAATCAGCCCCAGCATTTT. Encoded protein: CASSLNNQPQHF.

V and J are TRBV27 and TRBJ2-3; D uncertain. In germline, CDR1 is MNHEY, CDR2 SMNVEV (reference sequence). The CDR3 totals 13 residues. Deletions cut 5 bases from V and 4 bases from J, with 10 bases between. CDR3 DNA: TGTGCCAGCAGTATCGGGTACGCAGATACGCAGTATTTT. Protein: CASSIGYADTQYF.

The chain employs TRBV3-1 (or the pseudogene TRBV3-2) and TRBJ2-5; D perhaps matches TRBD2 (6 bases). Germline lookup yields CDR1 LGHDT and CDR2 YNNKEL (reference sequence). Trimming pared 2 bases from V and 4 bases from J, leaving 20 bases between. This CDR3 has 17 amino acids. CDR3 DNA: TGTGCCAGCAGCCAACGAACCGGGACTCCTTCGCGAGAGACCCAGTACTTC. This codes for CASSQRTGTPSRETQYF.

The chain uses TRBV5-4 and TRBJ2-5, with a weak D call TRBD2 (5 bases). The V end was cut by 3 bases, the J end by 6 bases, with 21 bases between. The germline gives CDR1 SGHNT, CDR2 YYREEE (reference sequence). This CDR3 is 16 amino acids long. CDR3 sequence reads: CASSSAGGPKEKTQYF. For the CDR3, the DNA is TGTGCCAGCAGCTCGGCGGGTGGCCCCAAGGAAAAGACCCAGTACTTC.

The chain uses TRBV7-2 and TRBJ2-1, with D perhaps matching TRBD1 (6 bases). This CDR3 is 14 amino acids long. CDR1 and CDR2 from the germline V gene are SGHTA and FQGNSA. V lost 5 bases to trimming and J lost 0 bases, with 8 bases between them. CDR3 amino acids: CASSLDSSYNEQFF. The CDR3 DNA is TGTGCCAGCAGCCTGGACAGCTCCTACAATGAGCAGTTCTTC. Using reference TRBV7-2 and TRBJ2-1 for the parts outside the CDR3, the full variable domain is GAGVSQSPSNKVTEKGKDVELRCDPISGHTALYWYRQSLGQGLEFLIYFQGNSAPDKSGLPSDRFSAERTGGSVSTLTIQRTQQEDSAVYLCASSLDSSYNEQFFGPGTRLTVL.

There are a few counts of this clone. This sequence joins TRBV3-1 (or the pseudogene TRBV3-2) and TRBJ1-2; D remains unclear. The CDR3 is made up of 13 amino acids. CDR1 and CDR2 (germline): LGHDT, YNNKEL (reference sequence). V lost 4 bases and J 7 bases, leaving 13 bases between the germline ends. For the CDR3, the DNA is TGTGCCAGCAGCCCGGAGCCTCGGGGTGGCTACACCTTC. This codes for CASSPEPRGGYTF.

In this sample, this clone turned up a few times. V is TRBV6-5 and J is TRBJ2-7; TRBD1 is a possible D gene (6 bases). The CDR3 length is 15 residues. Germline values: CDR1 MNHEY, CDR2 SVGAGI. V was cut by 6 bases and J by 4 bases, with 19 bases left in between. The CDR3 nucleotides are TGTGCCAGCAGGCTGCGTGAGACAGGCGAGTACGAGCAGTACTTC. Protein sequence: CASRLRETGEYEQYF.

CDR3 protein: CASILQGAVNTEAFF. In nucleotides, the CDR3 is TGTGCCAGCATTCTACAGGGGGCAGTGAACACTGAAGCTTTCTTT. This chain links TRBV6-5 with TRBJ1-1; 9 positions match TRBD1. This CDR3 comprises 15 residues. From germline, CDR1 is MNHEY and CDR2 SVGAGI. After removal of 7 bases from V and 0 bases from J, the junction contained 6 bases not matched to a gene.

The V call is TRBV6-5, the J call TRBJ1-1, with D unclear. Germline CDR1 is MNHEY and CDR2 is SVGAGI. The CDR3 runs to 15 residues. V was clipped by 3 bases and J by 1 base, with 12 bases between them. CDR3 nucleotides: TGTGCCAGCAGTTATCTAGCCCGCAGGAACACTGAAGCTTTCTTT. Amino acids: CASSYLARRNTEAFF.

This chain connects TRBV5-4 to TRBJ2-7; 10 nucleotides align to TRBD1. The CDR3 extends over 15 amino acids. Looked up from germline, CDR1 is SGHNT and CDR2 is YYREEE (reference sequence). The J segment lost 3 bases and the V segment lost 4 bases, leaving 7 bases of the junction unmatched. CDR3 region: CASSPAGTGDYEQYF. CDR3 in DNA: TGTGCCAGCAGCCCGGCCGGGACAGGGGACTACGAGCAGTACTTC.

The rearrangement links TRBV9 to TRBJ2-1; 7 bases are a match to TRBD2. The CDR3 is made up of 17 amino acids. Germline V gives CDR1 SGDLS, CDR2 YYNGEE. Trimming took 2 bases from V and 0 from J; bases not matched to a gene: 8. The CDR3 region is CASSVLPGGSSYNEQFF. The CDR3 DNA reads TGTGCCAGCAGCGTTCTCCCCGGCGGGAGCTCCTACAATGAGCAGTTCTTC. The full variable domain, in which reference TRBV9 and TRBJ2-1 provide the parts outside the CDR3, is DSGVTQTPKHLITATGQRVTLRCSPRSGDLSVYWYQQSLDQGLQFLIQYYNGEERAKGNILERFSAQQFPDLHSELNLSSLELGDSALYFCASSVLPGGSSYNEQFFGPGTRLTVL.

Here the CDR3 DNA reads TGTGCCAGCAGCTTAGTCGCGCGGGGGGGCTCAGATACGCAGTATTTT. Residues: CASSLVARGGSDTQYF. The chain couples TRBV7-9 to TRBJ2-3; the match to TRBD2 covers 9 bases. CDR1 is SEHNR, CDR2 FQNEAQ, per germline (reference sequence). The CDR3 loop spans 16 amino acids. The trim removed 1 base at V and 4 bases at J, leaving 6 bases unmatched. Full variable domain (missing parts from reference TRBV7-9 and TRBJ2-3): DTGVSQNPRHKITKRGQNVTFRCDPISEHNRLYWYRQTLGQGPEFLTYFQNEAQLEKSRLLSDRFSAERPKGSFSTLEIQRTEQGDSAMYLCASSLVARGGSDTQYFGPGTRLTVL.

The chain employs TRBV5-1 and TRBJ1-1, with 9 bases aligning to TRBD1. Germline trimming cut 4 bases from V and 4 bases from J; bases unmatched to any gene: 8. The CDR3 runs to 15 residues. The V gene's germline CDR1 is SGHRS and CDR2 YFSETQ. The CDR3 loop is CASSRQQGAATEAFF. CDR3 coding DNA: TGCGCCAGCAGCCGACAACAGGGGGCGGCCACTGAAGCTTTCTTT.

This chain connects TRBV9 to TRBJ1-2; 7 bases line up with TRBD1. The CDR3 has 14 residues. J lost 6 bases, V lost 2 bases, and 7 bases had no gene match. The germline CDR1 and CDR2 sequences are SGDLS and YYNGEE. CDR3 nucleotides: TGTGCCAGCAGCGTTGGAAGGGGGCAGGATGGCTACACCTTC. Translation: CASSVGRGQDGYTF.

V and J are TRBV24-1 and TRBJ2-1; a possible D gene is TRBD2 (5 bases). The CDR3 is 13 residues long. Germline CDR1 KGHDR, CDR2 SFDVKD. Trimming shortened V by 7 bases and J by 6 bases, and 12 bases separated the two germline ends. The CDR3 is CATRGSAINEQFF. Written as DNA, the CDR3 is TGTGCCACCAGAGGGAGCGCTATCAATGAGCAGTTCTTC.